Sequencing of this T cell receptor beta chain was carried out in a study of siplizumab effects on memory and regulatory T cells (dated by TCRdb to the late 2010s). Study-level background: The study looked at the effect of siplizumab, an anti-CD2 antibody, on alloreactive T-cell subsets in allogeneic mixed lymphocyte reactions made from human PBMCs.

To note about this clone: It lacks a known antigen. No per-base quality is available; no much larger clone lies one base away.

Library preparation was by the immunoSEQ multiplex PCR assay. Around 94,000 TCR templates per sample were assayed on the deep sequencing platform. Genomic DNA extracted from sorted T cells was used for TCRbeta CDR3 sequencing. The original methods were these. The R programming language was used for clonal analysis of the TCRbeta CDR3 data. Alloreactive CD4+ and CD8+ clones were defined by comparing unstimulated samples with post-reaction CFSE-low samples. By matching sequences to the repertoires of sorted unstimulated Treg and non-Treg cells, each alloreactive CD4+ clone was assigned a regulatory or non-regulatory origin. TCRdb holds this immuneACCESS table with in-frame rearrangements only. Some clones are missing; in checked studies, unresolved V genes explain under half, and the rest has no known cause. V and J calls and clone size are those listed in that table; D and trimming were worked out from the DNA. The sample table records around 100,000 clones; around 95% of these occur just once. The ten largest clonotypes hold roughly 0.6% of the sample.

Including cysteine and phenylalanine, the CDR3 has 16 amino acids. This entry keeps only the CDR3 DNA: 48 bases, framed from base 1. Looking up the germline V gene (reference sequence) yields CDR1 SGHKS and CDR2 YYEKEE. The V end loses 3 bases and the J end loses 6 bases, and a stretch of 19 bases separates them. The paper as a whole reports these results and caveats: Whether proliferating Tregs from siplizumab cultures actually had suppressive function was not functionally confirmed. Siplizumab significantly lowered the cumulative frequency of alloreactive sequences that could be traced to unstimulated CD4+ memory T cells. Because sequences below about 10^-5 frequency were poorly captured, only a minor fraction of alloreactive clones could be mapped to unstimulated subsets. About 75-95% of proliferating CD4+ or CD8+ clones could not be given a naive or memory phenotype. Unstimulated naive T cells appeared more diverse than memory T cells, and naive cells seemed to contribute substantially to the alloresponse. Of the alloreactive CD4+ clones that could be mapped, the Treg-derived share averaged about 67% with siplizumab compared with 25% to 30% in control reactions.

Sorted unstimulated T cells and proliferating T cells recovered from mixed lymphocyte reactions were subjected to TCRbeta CDR3 sequencing. Fresh whole blood from over 8 HLA-typed healthy donors was used to isolate PBMCs. To map where alloreactive clones came from, CD4+ regulatory T cells in the unstimulated state were FACS-sorted. The origin of this receptor is a human donor in good health. The chain is made from TRBV5-5 and TRBJ1-5; no confident D gene assignment can be made. The material sequenced was Tregs sorted from blood. At the DNA level, the sequence is TGTGCCAGCAGCTCAAAGGCCGGTCCGGGAAGTCAGCCCCAGCATTTT. This is translated as CASSSKAGPGSQPQHF.